Listed below are T cell receptor beta chains from one sample, sequenced in a study of CD8+ T cells in alopecia areata. This table comes from immunoSEQ multiplex PCR, and its TCRdb copy is limited to in-frame clones, with some not included. The table lists some 190,000 clones, about 47% of them singletons. Sequenced material: CD8+ T cells sorted from blood, taken at week 52, from a patient treated with tofacitinib. These receptors originate from a human donor with alopecia areata. The CDR3 runs from the conserved cysteine through the conserved F or W. D genes are given only for firm matches.

v_call: TRBV27
d_call: TRBD1
j_call: TRBJ1-1
cdr3_aa: CASTYRGGMNTEAFF

v_call: TRBV4-1
d_call: .
j_call: TRBJ1-4
cdr3_aa: CASSLSRIEKLFF

v_call: TRBV30
d_call: .
j_call: TRBJ2-2
cdr3_aa: CAWTETGELFF

v_call: TRBV2
d_call: TRBD1
j_call: TRBJ1-1
cdr3_aa: CASSGQGVVTEAFF

v_call: TRBV30
d_call: .
j_call: TRBJ2-7
cdr3_aa: CAWSSGVTYEQYF

v_call: TRBV10-3
d_call: .
j_call: TRBJ1-2
cdr3_aa: CATGTAEDYGYTF

v_call: TRBV4-1
d_call: TRBD2
j_call: TRBJ2-7
cdr3_aa: CASSQVGLAANYEQYF

v_call: TRBV6-4
d_call: TRBD2
j_call: TRBJ2-2
cdr3_aa: CASSRLAGGNTGELFF

v_call: TRBV29-1
d_call: .
j_call: TRBJ1-1
cdr3_aa: CSVVSHTEAFF

v_call: TRBV5-1
d_call: .
j_call: TRBJ2-7
cdr3_aa: CASSSHGSGLYEQYF

v_call: TRBV5-1
d_call: .
j_call: TRBJ1-4
cdr3_aa: CASSRTVATNEKLFF

v_call: TRBV6-5
d_call: TRBD2
j_call: TRBJ2-3
cdr3_aa: CASRSSGGEDTQYF

v_call: TRBV2
d_call: TRBD2
j_call: TRBJ2-1
cdr3_aa: CAILGRGNYNEQFF

v_call: TRBV30
d_call: .
j_call: TRBJ2-5
cdr3_aa: CAWGGYRQETQYF

v_call: TRBV27
d_call: .
j_call: TRBJ2-7
cdr3_aa: CASSLIPSQTYEQYF

v_call: TRBV30
d_call: .
j_call: TRBJ2-1
cdr3_aa: CAWTQAGNEQFF

v_call: TRBV6-4
d_call: TRBD1
j_call: TRBJ1-1
cdr3_aa: CASSERTGVGNTEAFF

v_call: TRBV30
d_call: .
j_call: TRBJ2-5
cdr3_aa: CAWSVLAETQYF

v_call: TRBV5-1
d_call: .
j_call: TRBJ2-5
cdr3_aa: CASSLEWTQETQYF

v_call: TRBV2
d_call: .
j_call: TRBJ1-6
cdr3_aa: CASSENPSSYNSPLHF

v_call: TRBV4-1
d_call: .
j_call: TRBJ1-2
cdr3_aa: CASSQDIRSFYGYTF

v_call: TRBV13
d_call: .
j_call: TRBJ2-1
cdr3_aa: CASSPPGHYYNEQFF

v_call: TRBV2
d_call: .
j_call: TRBJ2-3
cdr3_aa: CARQGRRLAVTDTQYF

v_call: TRBV7-9
d_call: .
j_call: TRBJ2-7
cdr3_aa: CASSLQLESYEQYF

v_call: TRBV29-1
d_call: .
j_call: TRBJ1-1
cdr3_aa: CSPGPKMNTEAFF

v_call: TRBV13
d_call: .
j_call: TRBJ2-1
cdr3_aa: CASSLDPTLNEQFF

v_call: TRBV18
d_call: .
j_call: TRBJ1-6
cdr3_aa: CASSPLGLPDSPLHF

v_call: TRBV10-3
d_call: TRBD2
j_call: TRBJ2-3
cdr3_aa: CAISGTSGGLTDTQYF

v_call: TRBV21-1
d_call: .
j_call: TRBJ1-1
cdr3_aa: CASSKEGADRTNTEAFF

v_call: TRBV5-4
d_call: .
j_call: TRBJ2-7
cdr3_aa: CASSLGVYEQYF

v_call: TRBV7-2
d_call: .
j_call: TRBJ1-1
cdr3_aa: CASSFGTYHPNTEAFF

v_call: TRBV5-6
d_call: .
j_call: TRBJ2-7
cdr3_aa: CASSLGSSYEQYF

v_call: TRBV5-1
d_call: TRBD2
j_call: TRBJ2-5
cdr3_aa: CASSFRLAGQETQYF

v_call: TRBV27
d_call: TRBD2
j_call: TRBJ2-5
cdr3_aa: CASSSLAGGPGETQYF

v_call: TRBV6-5
d_call: .
j_call: TRBJ2-7
cdr3_aa: CASGALSGEQYF

v_call: TRBV29-1
d_call: TRBD1
j_call: TRBJ1-2
cdr3_aa: CSVVMTGTGEFDYGYTF

v_call: TRBV29-1
d_call: TRBD1
j_call: TRBJ1-3
cdr3_aa: CSVKGTVENTIYF

v_call: TRBV30
d_call: .
j_call: TRBJ1-4
cdr3_aa: CAWNRLGEKLFF

v_call: TRBV13
d_call: TRBD1
j_call: TRBJ1-1
cdr3_aa: CASSLGRGLTEAFF

v_call: TRBV5-1
d_call: TRBD1
j_call: TRBJ1-2
cdr3_aa: CASSLGDRERIRGGYTF

v_call: TRBV19
d_call: .
j_call: TRBJ2-2
cdr3_aa: CASSIGTNTGELFF

v_call: TRBV30
d_call: .
j_call: TRBJ1-3
cdr3_aa: CAWSVGSGNTIYF

v_call: TRBV9
d_call: .
j_call: TRBJ2-1
cdr3_aa: CASSVRQAPLKLEQFF